This T cell receptor (beta chain) was recorded in a study of PD-1 blockade in classical Hodgkin lymphoma. Points from the study as a whole: Healthy donors reportedly exceeded newly diagnosed patients in baseline TCR diversity. Repertoire differences have undefined causes, possibly disease activity or prior therapy.

Remarks on this clone: Its antigen is not identified.

Exposure to brentuximab vedotin varied, and each patient had relapsed following autologous stem cell transplantation. The CDR3 spans 12 residues. The germline V gene has CDR1 SQVTM and CDR2 ANQGSEA. The V end was cut by 6 bases, the J end by 4 bases, with 13 bases between. Clones were read by immunoSEQ multiplex PCR, and TCRdb kept only the in-frame ones, dropping some. In the table there are around 66,000 clones, around 87% of which are singletons. This sequence was found in a human donor with classical Hodgkin lymphoma. This specimen consisted of peripheral blood mononuclear cells (PBMCs), obtained at baseline. The genes are TRBV29-1 and TRBJ2-7; D is unresolved. The CDR3 DNA is TGCAGCGTCGATAACGGCCAGTACGAGCAGTACTTC. It yields the protein CSVDNGQYEQYF.